Below are 5 T cell receptor beta chains sequenced from a single sample in a study of chemoradiotherapy in HPV16-positive cancers. Data came from immunoSEQ multiplex PCR; TCRdb stores just in-frame clones and leaves some out. The repertoire holds 40,000 to 65,000 clones, about 92% seen once, with approximately 3.5% in the top ten. The sample in question was blood, obtained from a patient who underwent chemoradiotherapy. Every receptor here comes from a human donor with HPV-associated anogenital cancer.

The chain has TRBV5-1 and TRBJ1-2, with unresolved D. CDR3 length: 18 amino acids. CDR1 is SGHRS and CDR2 is YFSETQ in the germline V gene. Trimming took off 0 bases at V and 0 bases at J, with 18 bases between the two ends. CDR3: CASSLAPGGTHSNYGYTF. The CDR3 nucleotides read TGCGCCAGCAGCTTGGCCCCCGGCGGCACTCACTCTAACTATGGCTACACCTTC.

The V and J genes are TRBV7-2 and TRBJ1-1; D call uncertain. This CDR3 region has 14 residues. V lost 6 bases, J lost 1 base, and 12 bases lay in between. Germline CDR1 is SGHTA and CDR2 is FQGNSA. The CDR3 region is CASSLRVQNTEAFF. The DNA of the CDR3 is TGTGCCAGCAGTTTGCGGGTTCAGAACACTGAAGCTTTCTTT.

The rearrangement uses TRBV15 and TRBJ2-5; D unclear. Germline assignment: CDR1 LNHNV and CDR2 YYDKDF (reference sequence). V was shortened by 4 bases and J by 5 bases, with 5 bases between the two germline ends. The CDR3 contains 11 residues. CDR3 protein: CATSTRETQYF. The CDR3 DNA reads as TGTGCCACCAGCACGAGGGAGACCCAGTACTTC.

This rearrangement joins TRBV10-1 to TRBJ1-1; D unresolved. Trimming left V 4 bases short and J 1 base short, with 1 base between. CDR3 size: 11 residues. CDR1 and CDR2 from the germline V gene are WNHNN and SYGVQD (reference sequence). CDR3 protein: CASSGNTEAFF. The CDR3 nucleotides are TGCGCCAGCAGTGGGAACACTGAAGCTTTCTTT.

The rearrangement links TRBV6-5 to TRBJ2-7; D is unresolved. Trimming left V 5 bases short and J 6 bases short, with 8 bases between. The CDR3 length is 11 residues. The V gene's germline CDR1 is MNHEY and CDR2 SVGAGI. This CDR3 reads CASSDVSEQYF. CDR3 DNA sequence: TGTGCCAGCAGTGACGTTTCCGAGCAGTACTTC.